This T cell receptor beta chain was captured by sequencing in a study of T cells in Graves' hyperthyroidism and ophthalmopathy (dated by TCRdb to between 2018 and 2021). Turning to the overall study: A discovery cohort of around 98 patients, approximately 45 with Graves' ophthalmopathy and roughly 59 with stable Graves' hyperthyroidism, was used to find distinguishing TCR V-J signatures. Whether ophthalmopathy could be predicted prospectively was tested in an independent validation cohort made up of about 18 hyperthyroidism patients plus 17 patients who later progressed to ophthalmopathy. The roughly 91 discovery patients were randomly divided into training and test sets at a 7:3 ratio. The study also compared thyroid tissue and blood T-cell repertoires from roughly 6 Graves' hyperthyroidism patients. After blood sampling, hyperthyroidism patients were treated with methimazole at a starting dose of 30 mg daily, and ophthalmopathy patients were treated with high-dose intravenous methylprednisolone. TCR Vbeta CDR3 sequencing of 120 to 150 peripheral blood samples (43 ophthalmopathy, around 80 hyperthyroidism and approximately 17 progressor patients) is reported in the paper. General study outcomes and caveats: In validation, progression to ophthalmopathy was predicted by the model with about 70% sensitivity and 72% to 85% specificity, a median of 6.5 months before onset. A model built on a 13 V-J signature distinguished ophthalmopathy from stable hyperthyroidism, reaching about 89% sensitivity and around 81% specificity in cross-validation and 80%/75% in testing. No statistical method was used to fix the sample size in advance, and group allocation was not hidden from the investigators. Most expanded thyroid clonotypes (frequency above 0.001) were also found in blood, which suggests that blood repertoires may mirror thyroid immune responses.

Note on this clonotype: There is no known antigen for this receptor. Base qualities are not recorded, but no much larger clone differs from it by a single base.

The TCR beta CDR3 regions were amplified from RNA transcripts. A first-round RT-PCR of the TCR CDR3 used the HTBI primer set with the Qiagen OneStep RT-PCR kit. Libraries were constructed in a second round of multiplex PCR, after which size selection and purification were carried out. Libraries were sequenced paired-end with 100 bp reads on an Illumina HiSeq2000. The study's own analysis went as follows. SOAPnuke was used to process the raw data, throwing out any read that contained adapters or uncalled bases, had a mean Phred below 15, or lacked an exact constant-primer or identifier match. COPE v1.2.5 was used to merge high-quality paired reads, and clonotypes were defined as unique nucleotide sequences. MiTCR v1.1 was used to align clonotypes to the IMGT TRBV, TRBD and TRBJ reference segments. The analysis was restricted to V-J combinations with a frequency above 0.0001, which together covered around 99% of the repertoires. A TCS score was defined as the ratio of F50 (clonal expansion) to E x V (chaos), with BLOSUM62-based TCRdist applied between CDR3 peptides within each V-J. Welch's t-statistics and random forest reduced just over 500 V-J features to roughly 13, which were used in a naive Bayes classifier (R e1071). Thyroid-blood repertoire similarity was quantified with the Morisita-Horn index. The public reads were quality trimmed at Q25 with fastp and then assembled into clones with MiXCR by TCRdb, keeping productive beta chains. Rows are unified per CDR3 protein, each entry keeping the most common DNA and genes. The V and J calls follow TCRdb's processing rather than the paper's. Here the sample has fewer than 650,000 distinct CDR3 sequences; 46% occur a single time. The ten largest clones add up to about 45% of the sample.

Exclusion was applied to patients with uncontrolled infections, other autoimmune diseases, pregnancy or lactation. Diagnoses relied on clinical symptoms, serum thyroxine and TRAb, thyroid ultrasound and orbital computed tomography. Trizol reagent was used to extract total RNA, and RNA quality was then checked on an Agilent 2100 Bioanalyzer. The sequence came from an adult woman with Graves' disease, either hyperthyroidism or ophthalmopathy (not recorded which). Input material: peripheral blood or thyroid tissue (not recorded which).

The sequence in DNA is TGCAGTGCTAGATCCGGAAGGAATTCACCCCTCCACTTT. The encoded protein is CSARSGRNSPLHF. The sequence links TRBV20-1 to TRBJ1-6, with the D gene call left open. V and J are truncated by 2 bases and 7 bases respectively, leaving an intervening sequence of 9 bases. Including the terminal cysteine and phenylalanine, the CDR3 comprises 13 residues. The only DNA kept is the CDR3, 39 bases in frame from the first base. The germline V gene (reference sequence) provides CDR1 DFQATT and CDR2 SNEGSKA.